A single sample is the source of the 18 T cell receptor beta chains below, sequenced in a study of CD8 T cells in ankylosing spondylitis. General study findings and limits: One TCR beta motif, made up of eight or nine highly homologous variants, appeared characteristic of ankylosing spondylitis blood.

From the 5' RACE reads, TCRdb called clonotypes with MiXCR, one entry per CDR3 protein. The sample includes 500,000 or so distinct CDR3 sequences, roughly 5.3% of them seen just once. The antigens these receptors bind are not known. The sequenced sample consisted of blood, either unsorted or a sorted T cell fraction (not recorded which). These TCRs come from a male donor with ankylosing spondylitis.

This clonotype has more than one count but fewer than ten. The chain is built from TRBV5-6 and TRBJ2-5, with 7 bases matching TRBD2. The CDR3 length is 16 residues. CDR1 is SGHDT and CDR2 is YYEEEE in the germline V gene. J gave up 2 bases and V 0 bases, and 7 bases lay outside the gene matches. The CDR3 DNA follows: TGTGCCAGCAGCTTGGATGCGGGGGAGGTTCAAGAGACCCAGTACTTC. Translated, it gives CASSLDAGEVQETQYF.

This clonotype has ten or more counts. The chain employs TRBV20-1 and TRBJ1-2; D is perhaps TRBD1 (5 bases). The germline V gene encodes CDR1 DFQATT and CDR2 SNEGSKA (reference sequence). V was shortened by 1 base and J by 1 base, with 7 bases between the two germline ends. This CDR3 comprises 13 residues. CDR3 in DNA: TGCAGTGCTAGAGTAGACAGTAACTATGGCTACACCTTC. This sequence encodes CSARVDSNYGYTF.

This clonotype was seen ten or more times. The chain couples TRBV20-1 to TRBJ1-2; 7 bases match TRBD1. Germline assignment: CDR1 DFQATT and CDR2 SNEGSKA (reference sequence). The V and J ends lost 3 bases and 2 bases, in that order; junction bases with no gene match: 6. The CDR3 sequence is 14 residues long. The CDR3 region is CSASIRQGNYGYTF. The CDR3 nucleotides read TGCAGTGCTAGTATCCGACAGGGAAACTATGGCTACACCTTC.

The rearrangement joins TRBV11-2 to TRBJ2-7; 7 nucleotides agree with TRBD1. Unmatched junction bases numbered 9, after V lost 2 bases and J lost 5 bases. The CDR3 extends over 15 amino acids. CDR1 and CDR2 from the germline V gene are SGHAT and FQNNGV. The DNA for the CDR3 is TGTGCCAGCAGCTTATTCAGACAGGGTCCCAACGAGCAGTACTTC. It codes for CASSLFRQGPNEQYF.

This clonotype was counted ten times or more. This chain links TRBV12-3 or TRBV12-4 with TRBJ1-1, with no clear D. V was cut by 1 base and J by 6 bases, with 9 bases left in between. The CDR3 runs to 13 residues. This CDR3 is CASSLGEGAEAFF. The CDR3 DNA follows: TGTGCCAGCAGTTTAGGGGAGGGCGCTGAAGCTTTCTTT.

This sequence joins TRBV4-3 and TRBJ2-7; possible D gene TRBD1, 6 bases. CDR1 LGHNA and CDR2 YSLEER come from the germline V gene. Trimming took off 0 bases at V and 4 bases at J, with 16 bases between the two ends. The CDR3 spans 16 residues. The DNA for the CDR3 is TGCGCCAGCAGCCAAGATCGGTACAGGGTGGTTTACGAGCAGTACTTC. It codes for CASSQDRYRVVYEQYF.

This clonotype was observed at least ten times. The chain joins TRBV20-1 to TRBJ2-7; a weak D match, TRBD2 (7 bases). CDR1 and CDR2 (germline): DFQATT, SNEGSKA (reference sequence). Trimming took 1 base from V and 3 from J, leaving 22 bases between them. The CDR3 totals 17 residues. This CDR3 is CSARGAGGEGELYEQYF. The CDR3 DNA is TGCAGTGCTAGAGGCGCTGGAGGGGAGGGGGAACTCTACGAGCAGTACTTC.

The table lists this clonotype with a few counts. This chain uses TRBV28 with TRBJ2-5; TRBD1 agrees at 11 bases. The junction had 17 bases not matched to a gene; V was cut back by 3 bases and J by 5 bases. The CDR3 sequence is 19 residues long. Per the germline V gene, CDR1 is MDHEN and CDR2 is SYDVKM. CDR3 sequence: CASSFLWFGQGAKAETQYF. For the CDR3, the DNA is TGTGCCAGCAGTTTCCTTTGGTTTGGACAGGGGGCCAAGGCGGAGACCCAGTACTTC.

This clonotype was counted at least ten times. In DNA form, the CDR3 reads TGTGCCAGCAGCCGGGGGACAGGCGAGCAGTACTTC. As protein: CASSRGTGEQYF. The rearrangement links TRBV5-6 to TRBJ2-7, with 8 nucleotides matching TRBD1. There are 12 residues in the CDR3. CDR1 is SGHDT, CDR2 YYEEEE, per germline. The J segment lost 6 bases and the V segment lost 4 bases, leaving 3 bases of the junction unmatched.

This clonotype has a count of ten or more. This chain connects TRBV4-1 to TRBJ2-2; either TRBD1 or TRBD2 may fit D (5 bases each). The CDR3 has 15 residues. Per the germline V gene, CDR1 is MGHRA and CDR2 is YSYEKL. V was trimmed by 1 base and J by 8 bases, leaving 14 bases between them. The CDR3 nucleotides are TGCGCCAGCAGCCAAGCGGGACGGGAAACGGGGGAGCTGTTTTTT. It yields the protein CASSQAGRETGELFF.

This clonotype was detected ten times or more. The V call is TRBV6-1, the J call TRBJ2-5; TRBD2 might be the D (6 bases). Germline assignment: CDR1 MNHNS and CDR2 SASEGT. This CDR3 region has 17 residues. Trimming removed 7 bases from V and 10 bases from J, with 31 bases in between. The CDR3 DNA is TGTGCCAGCACCCGGGAGCCCCGGACACCTCCAAGGGGAGACCAGTACTTC. It yields the protein CASTREPRTPPRGDQYF.

At least ten counts were recorded for this clonotype. The CDR3 loop reads CASSLVVLDTDTQYF. CDR3 DNA: TGTGCCAGCAGCTTAGTGGTCTTAGACACAGATACGCAGTATTTT. V is TRBV7-2 and J is TRBJ2-3, with D hard to call. Trimming removed 1 base from V and 2 bases from J, with 10 bases in between. Germline values: CDR1 SGHTA, CDR2 FQGNSA. This CDR3 contains 15 residues. The full variable domain, in which reference TRBV7-2 and TRBJ2-3 provide the parts outside the CDR3, is GAGVSQSPSNKVTEKGKDVELRCDPISGHTALYWYRQSLGQGLEFLIYFQGNSAPDKSGLPSDRFSAERTGGSVSTLTIQRTQQEDSAVYLCASSLVVLDTDTQYFGPGTRLTVL.

This clonotype was seen at least ten times. The chain joins TRBV6-1 to TRBJ1-6; TRBD1 is a possible D gene (5 bases). This CDR3 spans 13 amino acids. V was shortened by 10 bases and J by 8 bases, with 15 bases between the two germline ends. From germline, CDR1 is MNHNS and CDR2 SASEGT. The CDR3 loop reads CATKLGTYSPLHF. The CDR3 DNA reads TGTGCCACCAAACTGGGGACTTATTCACCCCTCCACTTT.

This clonotype has more than one count but fewer than ten. The chain recombines TRBV6-2 or TRBV6-3 with TRBJ2-7; the match to TRBD2 covers 8 bases. The germline gives CDR1 MNHEY, CDR2 SVGEGT. Trimming removed 0 bases from V and 1 base from J; junction bases left unmatched: 5. This CDR3 region has 16 residues. The CDR3 loop reads CASSYSTGGGSYEQYF. The DNA of the CDR3 is TGTGCCAGCAGTTACTCGACGGGAGGGGGATCCTACGAGCAGTACTTC.

The chain has TRBV6-5 and TRBJ2-3; 8 nucleotides align to TRBD2. CDR3 length: 18 amino acids. The germline CDR1 and CDR2 sequences are MNHEY and SVGAGI. V shed 2 bases and J 6 bases; nucleotides not matched to a gene: 16. CDR3 in amino acids: CASSYTSPGLDIQDTQYF. The DNA of the CDR3 is TGTGCCAGCAGTTACACCTCGCCGGGACTAGACATCCAGGATACGCAGTATTTT.

The sample holds many counts of this clonotype. The V gene is TRBV5-1, the J gene TRBJ1-2, with 7 nucleotides matching TRBD1. Germline values: CDR1 SGHRS, CDR2 YFSETQ. Unmatched junction bases numbered 7, after V lost 0 bases and J lost 5 bases. The CDR3 is made up of 15 amino acids. The CDR3 protein is CASSLEGTVMYGYTF. As DNA, the CDR3 is TGCGCCAGCAGCTTGGAAGGGACAGTGATGTATGGCTACACCTTC. The whole variable domain, remainder taken from reference TRBV5-1 and TRBJ1-2, is KAGVTQTPRYLIKTRGQQVTLSCSPISGHRSVSWYQQTPGQGLQFLFEYFSETQRNKGNFPGRFSGRQFSNSRSEMNVSTLELGDSALYLCASSLEGTVMYGYTFGSGTRLTVV.

The rearrangement joins TRBV4-2 to TRBJ1-1; TRBD1 is a possible D gene (6 bases). There are 16 residues in the CDR3. Trimming removed 1 base from V and 1 base from J, with 13 bases in between. CDR1 and CDR2 (germline): LGHNA, YNFKEQ. The CDR3 nucleotides read TGTGCCAGCAGCCAAGGGGGCTCAGGGGAGAACACTGAAGCTTTCTTT. Residues: CASSQGGSGENTEAFF.

This clonotype was found many times. The V and J genes are TRBV5-1 and TRBJ2-1; D is perhaps TRBD1 (6 bases). The CDR3 runs 16 residues. The V end was cut by 2 bases, the J end by 3 bases, with 15 bases between. Germline V CDR1 and CDR2: SGHRS, YFSETQ. CDR3 sequence: CASSLITGYGYNEQFF. CDR3 sequence (DNA): TGCGCCAGCAGCTTAATAACAGGGTATGGCTACAATGAGCAGTTCTTC.